Below are 8 T cell receptor beta chains sequenced from a single sample in a study of T cell responses to AZD1222 COVID-19 vaccine. Generated by immunoSEQ multiplex PCR, the TCRdb table keeps only in-frame clones and is missing some. This sample yields some 100,000 clones, of which roughly 86% are seen a single time; 10% belongs to the top ten. The material was peripheral blood, obtained 28 days after the second AZD1222 dose. These TCRs come from an adult who received the AZD1222 COVID-19 vaccine.

The chain joins TRBV5-1 to TRBJ2-7; 9 bases map to TRBD1. The CDR3 loop spans 13 amino acids. V gave up 3 bases and J gave up 5 bases; unmatched junction bases: 3. Germline CDR1 is SGHRS and CDR2 is YFSETQ. CDR3 sequence (DNA): TGCGCCAGCAGCTCACAGGGGGCCGACGAGCAGTACTTC. Protein sequence: CASSSQGADEQYF. Drawing the rest from reference TRBV5-1 and TRBJ2-7, the complete variable domain is KAGVTQTPRYLIKTRGQQVTLSCSPISGHRSVSWYQQTPGQGLQFLFEYFSETQRNKGNFPGRFSGRQFSNSRSEMNVSTLELGDSALYLCASSSQGADEQYFGPGTRLTVT.

The chain is built from TRBV6-1 and TRBJ1-2; D not resolved. V was clipped by 0 bases and J by 4 bases, with 18 bases between them. Germline CDR1 is MNHNS and CDR2 is SASEGT. This CDR3 has 17 amino acids. This CDR3 reads CASSEAPAGGVGYGYTF. The DNA of the CDR3 is TGTGCCAGCAGTGAAGCGCCGGCAGGCGGGGTTGGCTATGGCTACACCTTC.

The CDR3 region has the DNA TGCGCCAGCAGCGTGTTTAGGACTAACTCTTACAATGAGCAGTTCTTC. Its translation is CASSVFRTNSYNEQFF. The genes are TRBV10-1 and TRBJ2-1, with D possibly matching TRBD2 (6 bases). This CDR3 has 16 amino acids. In germline, CDR1 is WNHNN, CDR2 SYGVQD (reference sequence). V was clipped by 6 bases and J by 4 bases, with 19 bases between them.

This chain joins TRBV6-5 and TRBJ1-1; D is unclear. The V gene's germline CDR1 is MNHEY and CDR2 SVGAGI. The V gene lost 6 bases and the J gene lost 1 base, with 6 bases spanning the gap. The CDR3 has 12 residues. The CDR3 DNA is TGTGCCAGCAGGGAGACGAACACTGAAGCTTTCTTT. It encodes CASRETNTEAFF.

The chain recombines TRBV5-1 with TRBJ2-1; D gene uncertain. V lost 0 bases and J lost 2, with 9 bases in between. Germline V gene data show CDR1 as SGHRS and CDR2 as YFSETQ. The CDR3 sequence is 15 residues long. CDR3 loop: CASSLAGFAYNEQFF. The CDR3 DNA is TGCGCCAGCAGCTTGGCCGGTTTCGCCTACAATGAGCAGTTCTTC.

In this sample, this clone turned up once. The genes are TRBV28 and TRBJ1-4; TRBD1 might be the D (6 bases). Per the germline V gene, CDR1 is MDHEN and CDR2 is SYDVKM. Trimming took off 5 bases at V and 4 bases at J, with 14 bases between the two ends. CDR3 length: 15 amino acids. The CDR3 DNA is TGTGCCAGCAGTCCAGGGGTTAGAGGTAATGAAAAACTGTTTTTT. This gives the protein CASSPGVRGNEKLFF. Full variable domain (rest looked up from reference TRBV28 and TRBJ1-4): DVKVTQSSRYLVKRTGEKVFLECVQDMDHENMFWYRQDPGLGLRLIYFSYDVKMKEKGDIPEGYSVSREKKERFSLILESASTNQTSMYLCASSPGVRGNEKLFFGSGTQLSVL.

The chain links TRBV11-2 to TRBJ2-2; D gene unclear. With 2 bases removed from V and 1 base from J, the gap between germline ends came to 5 bases. This CDR3 is built from 14 residues. CDR1 SGHAT and CDR2 FQNNGV come from the germline V gene. For the CDR3, the DNA is TGTGCCAGCAGCTTAAACAGGAACACCGGGGAGCTGTTTTTT. As protein: CASSLNRNTGELFF.

Note on this clone: Since no conserved phenylalanine or tryptophan closes the CDR3, a read error is the likely cause. The limits of the CDR3 on the DNA are not certain, so only TCRdb's listed CDR3 is given. This chain uses TRBV7-8 with TRBJ1-2; the table's D call, TRBD1, has no DNA check behind it. Germline V gene sequence: CDR1 SGHVS, CDR2 FQNEAQ. The CDR3 has 11 amino acids, counting both end residues. Here the CDR3 reads CASSFPGQGSY.